This T cell receptor (beta chain) was profiled in a study of cytomegalovirus exposure and HLA in healthy donors. Notes on the study in general: Analyses of presence and absence presupposed an approximately uniform sequencing depth across donors. Certain indistinguishable V segments, among them TRBV6-2 and TRBV6-3, were excluded. The CMV antigen specificity of a few CMV-associated chains was confirmed through in vitro analysis. Rare sequences made up most TCRs, while some public TCRs were found in many donors.

Remarks on this clone: Its antigen is still unknown.

Both 60 Vbeta primers and 13 Jbeta primers went into the PCR. Profiled with immunoSEQ multiplex PCR; TCRdb holds only in-frame clones, not every one. This sample lists about 100,000 clones; its ten largest clones have about 0.58%. The CDR3 sequence is 12 residues long. Trimming cost V 3 bases and J 6 bases, with 5 bases left between them. Germline V lookup: CDR1 SEHNR, CDR2 FQNEAQ (reference sequence). The sequenced material came from PBMCs. The gene calls are TRBV7-9 and TRBJ2-2; D gene unclear. This TCR came from a man aged 50-60 years in good health and CMV-seronegative. The CDR3 DNA is TGTGCCAGCAGCTTCGGTCCCGGGGAGCTGTTTTTT. It yields the protein CASSFGPGELFF.